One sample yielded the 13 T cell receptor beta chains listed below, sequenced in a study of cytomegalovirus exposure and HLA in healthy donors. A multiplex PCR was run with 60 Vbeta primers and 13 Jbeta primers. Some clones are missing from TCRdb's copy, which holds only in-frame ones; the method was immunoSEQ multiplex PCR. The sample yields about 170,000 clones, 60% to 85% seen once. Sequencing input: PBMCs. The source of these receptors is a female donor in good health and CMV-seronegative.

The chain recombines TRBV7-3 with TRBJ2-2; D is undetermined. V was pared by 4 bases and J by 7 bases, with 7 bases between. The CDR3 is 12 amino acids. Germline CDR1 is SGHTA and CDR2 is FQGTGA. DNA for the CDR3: TGTGCCAGCAGCTCCTTCGGCGGGGAGCTGTTTTTT. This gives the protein CASSSFGGELFF.

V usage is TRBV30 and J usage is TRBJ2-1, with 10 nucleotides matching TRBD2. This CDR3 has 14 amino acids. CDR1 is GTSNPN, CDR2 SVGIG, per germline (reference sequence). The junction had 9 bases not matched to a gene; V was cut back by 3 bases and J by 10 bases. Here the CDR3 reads CAWRRAGGPHEQFF. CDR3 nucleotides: TGTGCCTGGAGGCGAGCGGGAGGGCCCCACGAGCAGTTCTTC.

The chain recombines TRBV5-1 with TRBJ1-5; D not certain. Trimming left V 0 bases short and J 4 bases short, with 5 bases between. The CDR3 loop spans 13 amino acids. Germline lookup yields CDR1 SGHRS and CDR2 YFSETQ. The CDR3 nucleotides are TGCGCCAGCAGCTTGGGGGCGAATCAGCCCCAGCATTTT. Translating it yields CASSLGANQPQHF.

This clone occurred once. The CDR3, as DNA: TGCGCCAGCAGCTCCCGGGACAGGGCGTACGAGCAGTACTTC. Its translation is CASSSRDRAYEQYF. The chain is built from TRBV5-1 and TRBJ2-7, with TRBD1 matching 9 bases. Germline CDR1 and CDR2: SGHRS and YFSETQ. This CDR3 contains 14 residues. V was clipped by 3 bases and J by 4 bases; unmatched bases: 5.

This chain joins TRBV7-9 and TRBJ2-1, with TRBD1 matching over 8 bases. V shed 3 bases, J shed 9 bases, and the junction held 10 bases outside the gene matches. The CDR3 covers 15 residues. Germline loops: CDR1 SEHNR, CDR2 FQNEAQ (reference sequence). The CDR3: CASSFTQGAGGEQFF. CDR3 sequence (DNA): TGTGCCAGCAGCTTTACCCAGGGGGCTGGAGGTGAGCAGTTCTTC.

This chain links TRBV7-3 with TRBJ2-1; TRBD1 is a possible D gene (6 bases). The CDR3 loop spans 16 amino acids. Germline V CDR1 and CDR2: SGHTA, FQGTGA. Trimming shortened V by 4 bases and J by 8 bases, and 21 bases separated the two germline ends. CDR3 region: CASSSTGPLGRYEQFF. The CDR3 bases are TGTGCCAGCAGCTCCACAGGGCCCCTGGGGCGTTATGAGCAGTTCTTC.

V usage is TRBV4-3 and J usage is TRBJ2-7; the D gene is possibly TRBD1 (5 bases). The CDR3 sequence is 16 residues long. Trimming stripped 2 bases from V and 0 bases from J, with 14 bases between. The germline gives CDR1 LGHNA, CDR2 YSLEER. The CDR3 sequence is CASSQSQGRSSYEQYF. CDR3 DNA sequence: TGCGCCAGCAGCCAATCCCAGGGAAGGAGCTCCTACGAGCAGTACTTC.

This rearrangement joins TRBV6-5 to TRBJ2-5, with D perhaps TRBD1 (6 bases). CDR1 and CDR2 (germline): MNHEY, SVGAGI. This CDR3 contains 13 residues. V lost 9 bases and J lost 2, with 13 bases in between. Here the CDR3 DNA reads TGTGCCAGTTACAGGGACGGGCAAGAGACCCAGTACTTC. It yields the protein CASYRDGQETQYF.

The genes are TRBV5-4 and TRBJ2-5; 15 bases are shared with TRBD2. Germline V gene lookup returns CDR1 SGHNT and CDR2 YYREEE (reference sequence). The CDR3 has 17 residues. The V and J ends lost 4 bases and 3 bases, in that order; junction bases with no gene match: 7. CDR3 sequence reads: CASSLLGLAGGKETQYF. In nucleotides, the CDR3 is TGTGCCAGCAGCCTACTGGGACTAGCGGGAGGCAAAGAGACCCAGTACTTC.

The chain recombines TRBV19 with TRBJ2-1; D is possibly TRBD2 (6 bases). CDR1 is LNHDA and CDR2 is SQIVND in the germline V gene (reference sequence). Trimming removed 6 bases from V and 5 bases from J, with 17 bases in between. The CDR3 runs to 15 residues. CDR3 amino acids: CASSFLSLANNEQFF. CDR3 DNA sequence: TGTGCCAGTAGCTTCCTTTCGCTAGCGAACAATGAGCAGTTCTTC.

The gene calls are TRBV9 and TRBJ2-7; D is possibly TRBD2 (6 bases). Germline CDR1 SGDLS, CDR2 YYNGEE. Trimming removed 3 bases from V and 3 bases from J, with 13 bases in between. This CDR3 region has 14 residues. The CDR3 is CASSATSGVYEQYF. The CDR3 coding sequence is TGTGCCAGCAGCGCGACTAGTGGCGTCTACGAGCAGTACTTC. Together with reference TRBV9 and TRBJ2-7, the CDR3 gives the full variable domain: DSGVTQTPKHLITATGQRVTLRCSPRSGDLSVYWYQQSLDQGLQFLIQYYNGEERAKGNILERFSAQQFPDLHSELNLSSLELGDSALYFCASSATSGVYEQYFGPGTRLTVT.

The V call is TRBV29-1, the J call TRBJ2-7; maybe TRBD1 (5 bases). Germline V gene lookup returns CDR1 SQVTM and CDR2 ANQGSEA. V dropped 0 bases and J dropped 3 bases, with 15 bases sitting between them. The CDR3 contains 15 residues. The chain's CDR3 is CSVEDSAGKDYEQYF. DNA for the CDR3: TGCAGCGTTGAAGATTCGGCAGGGAAAGACTACGAGCAGTACTTC.

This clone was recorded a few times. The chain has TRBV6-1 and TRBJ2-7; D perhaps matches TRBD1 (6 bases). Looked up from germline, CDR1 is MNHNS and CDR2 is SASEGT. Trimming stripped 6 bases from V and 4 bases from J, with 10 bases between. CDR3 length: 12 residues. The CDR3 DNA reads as TGTGCCAGCAGCCTGACAGGTTACGAGCAGTACTTC. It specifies CASSLTGYEQYF.